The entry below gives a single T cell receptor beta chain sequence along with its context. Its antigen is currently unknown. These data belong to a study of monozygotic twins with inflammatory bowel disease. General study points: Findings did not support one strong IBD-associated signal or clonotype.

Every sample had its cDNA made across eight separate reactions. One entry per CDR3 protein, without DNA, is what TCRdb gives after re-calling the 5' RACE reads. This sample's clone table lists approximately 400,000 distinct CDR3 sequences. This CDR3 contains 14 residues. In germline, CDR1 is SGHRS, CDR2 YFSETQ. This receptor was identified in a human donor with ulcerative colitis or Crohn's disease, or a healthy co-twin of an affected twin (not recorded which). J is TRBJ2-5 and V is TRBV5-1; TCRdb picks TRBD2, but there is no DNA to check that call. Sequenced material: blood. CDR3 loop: CASKSLGYQETQYF.